This record concerns one T cell receptor (beta chain) sequence. The antigen remains undetermined. These data come from a study of vaccination effects on CD4 cells after COVID-19. ViraFEST expansion of antigen-specific CD4+ T cells with viral peptide pools preceded sequencing. Cells that had been cultured for about 10 days were the source of isolated CD4+ T cells. This individual tested PCR-positive for SARS-CoV-2 infection between March and December 2020. The method was immunoSEQ multiplex PCR; TCRdb's version includes in-frame clones alone and lacks a portion of them. This sample has more than 35,000 clones, with under 80% found just once. The germline V and J ends were trimmed by 0 bases and 3 bases, with 9 bases remaining between them. Germline-derived CDR1 and CDR2 are SNHLY and FYNNEI. The CDR3 extends over 14 amino acids.

The origin of this receptor is a human donor who had a prior SARS-CoV-2 infection. The chain links TRBV2 to TRBJ2-7; perhaps TRBD2 as D (6 bases). The input for sequencing was CD4+ T cells from PBMCs cultured with a peptide pool, taken before COVID-19 vaccination. Here the CDR3 reads CASSEAGGIYEQYF. In nucleotides, the CDR3 is TGTGCCAGCAGTGAAGCTGGCGGGATCTACGAGCAGTACTTC.